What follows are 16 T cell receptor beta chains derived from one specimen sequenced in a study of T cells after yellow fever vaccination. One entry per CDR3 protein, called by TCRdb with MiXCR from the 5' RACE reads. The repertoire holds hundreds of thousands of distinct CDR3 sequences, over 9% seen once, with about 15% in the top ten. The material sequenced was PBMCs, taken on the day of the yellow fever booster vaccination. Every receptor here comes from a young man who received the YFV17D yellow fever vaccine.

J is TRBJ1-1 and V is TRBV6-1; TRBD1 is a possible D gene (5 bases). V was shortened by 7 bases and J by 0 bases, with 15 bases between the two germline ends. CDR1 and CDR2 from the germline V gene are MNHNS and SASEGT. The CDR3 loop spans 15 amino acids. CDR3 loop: CASNQAGALNTEAFF. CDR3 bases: TGTGCCAGCAATCAGGCTGGGGCCCTGAACACTGAAGCTTTCTTT.

The CDR3 DNA reads as TGTGCCAGCAGCGCCGCCGGTACGCAGTATTTT. Encoded protein: CASSAAGTQYF. This chain joins TRBV7-9 and TRBJ2-3; D unclear. The V end lost 5 bases, the J end lost 8 bases, and 8 bases lay between the germline ends. CDR1 is SEHNR, CDR2 FQNEAQ, per germline (reference sequence). The CDR3 has 11 residues. The complete variable domain, with remaining parts taken from reference TRBV7-9 and TRBJ2-3, reads DTGVSQNPRHKITKRGQNVTFRCDPISEHNRLYWYRQTLGQGPEFLTYFQNEAQLEKSRLLSDRFSAERPKGSFSTLEIQRTEQGDSAMYLCASSAAGTQYFGPGTRLTVL.

The CDR3 nucleotides are TGCGCCAGCAGCCTGGGGACAACCTTGGACCATGAAAAACTGTTTTTT. Its translation: CASSLGTTLDHEKLFF. This chain uses TRBV5-1 with TRBJ1-4; D possibly corresponds to TRBD1 (6 bases). The germline gives CDR1 SGHRS, CDR2 YFSETQ. This CDR3 spans 16 amino acids. The ends were cut back, 4 bases at V and 6 bases at J, with 19 bases in the middle. Full variable domain (remainder filled in from reference TRBV5-1 and TRBJ1-4): KAGVTQTPRYLIKTRGQQVTLSCSPISGHRSVSWYQQTPGQGLQFLFEYFSETQRNKGNFPGRFSGRQFSNSRSEMNVSTLELGDSALYLCASSLGTTLDHEKLFFGSGTQLSVL.

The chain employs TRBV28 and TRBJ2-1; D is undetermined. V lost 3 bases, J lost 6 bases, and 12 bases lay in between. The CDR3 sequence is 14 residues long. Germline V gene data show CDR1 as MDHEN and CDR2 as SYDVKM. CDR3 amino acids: CASSFGNPGNEQFF. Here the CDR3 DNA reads TGTGCCAGCAGTTTCGGCAACCCAGGCAATGAGCAGTTCTTC. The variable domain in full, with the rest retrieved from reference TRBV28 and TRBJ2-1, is DVKVTQSSRYLVKRTGEKVFLECVQDMDHENMFWYRQDPGLGLRLIYFSYDVKMKEKGDIPEGYSVSREKKERFSLILESASTNQTSMYLCASSFGNPGNEQFFGPGTRLTVL.

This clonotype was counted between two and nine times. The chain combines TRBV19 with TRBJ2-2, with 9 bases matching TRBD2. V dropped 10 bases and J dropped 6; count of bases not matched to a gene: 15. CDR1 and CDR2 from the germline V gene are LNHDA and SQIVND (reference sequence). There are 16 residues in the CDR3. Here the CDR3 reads CATKSSGEGKPGELFF. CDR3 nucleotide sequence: TGTGCCACCAAGTCTAGCGGGGAGGGCAAGCCCGGGGAGCTGTTTTTT. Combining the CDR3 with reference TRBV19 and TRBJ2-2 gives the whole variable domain DGGITQSPKYLFRKEGQNVTLSCEQNLNHDAMYWYRQDPGQGLRLIYYSQIVNDFQKGDIAEGYSVSREKKESFPLTVTSAQKNPTAFYLCATKSSGEGKPGELFFGEGSRLTVL.

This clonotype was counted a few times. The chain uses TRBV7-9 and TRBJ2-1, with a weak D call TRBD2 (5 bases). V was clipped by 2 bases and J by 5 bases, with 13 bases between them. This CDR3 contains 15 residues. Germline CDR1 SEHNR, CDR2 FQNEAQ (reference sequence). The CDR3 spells CASSLTLAGHNEQFF. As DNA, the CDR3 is TGTGCCAGCAGCTTAACGCTAGCTGGCCACAATGAGCAGTTCTTC.

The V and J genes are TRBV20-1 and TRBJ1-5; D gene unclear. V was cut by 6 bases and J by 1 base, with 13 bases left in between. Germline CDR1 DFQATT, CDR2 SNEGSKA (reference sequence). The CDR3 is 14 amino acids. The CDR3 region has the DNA TGCAGTGCCCCACAAGGAGGAAGCAATCAGCCCCAGCATTTT. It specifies CSAPQGGSNQPQHF.

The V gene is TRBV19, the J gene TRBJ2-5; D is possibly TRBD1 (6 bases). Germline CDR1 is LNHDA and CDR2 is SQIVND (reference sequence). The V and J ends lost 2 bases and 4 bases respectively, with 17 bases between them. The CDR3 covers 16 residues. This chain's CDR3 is CASSISLGQKLETQYF. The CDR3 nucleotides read TGTGCCAGTAGTATATCTCTCGGACAGAAGTTAGAGACCCAGTACTTC.

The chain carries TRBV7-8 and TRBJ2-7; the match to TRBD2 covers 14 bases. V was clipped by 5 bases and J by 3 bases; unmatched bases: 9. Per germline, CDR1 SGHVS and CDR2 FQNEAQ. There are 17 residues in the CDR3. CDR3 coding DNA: TGTGCCAGCAGCCCGGGACTAGCGGGAGAAGGGAGCTACGAGCAGTACTTC. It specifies CASSPGLAGEGSYEQYF.

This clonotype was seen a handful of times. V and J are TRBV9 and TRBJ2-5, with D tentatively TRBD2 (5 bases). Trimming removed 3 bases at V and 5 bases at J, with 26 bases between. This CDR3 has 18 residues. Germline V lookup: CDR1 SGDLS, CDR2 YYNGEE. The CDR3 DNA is TGTGCCAGCAGCGAGGAGCCCGCCGGGATTGGGCTAAGGGAGACCCAGTACTTC. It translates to CASSEEPAGIGLRETQYF.

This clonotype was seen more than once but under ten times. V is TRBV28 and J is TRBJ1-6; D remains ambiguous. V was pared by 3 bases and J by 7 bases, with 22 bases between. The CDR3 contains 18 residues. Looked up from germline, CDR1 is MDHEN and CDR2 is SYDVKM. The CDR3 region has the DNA TGTGCCAGCAGTTTCCACAGATCAGCACCCCTGGAGAATTCACCCCTCCACTTT. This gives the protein CASSFHRSAPLENSPLHF. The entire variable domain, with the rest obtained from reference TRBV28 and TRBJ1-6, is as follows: DVKVTQSSRYLVKRTGEKVFLECVQDMDHENMFWYRQDPGLGLRLIYFSYDVKMKEKGDIPEGYSVSREKKERFSLILESASTNQTSMYLCASSFHRSAPLENSPLHFGNGTRLTVT.

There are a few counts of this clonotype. In nucleotides, the CDR3 is TGTGCCATCAGTGGGCCCCGGGCCAATGGGCAGTACTTC. It is translated as CAISGPRANGQYF. V gene TRBV10-3 combines with J gene TRBJ2-7; the D is unclear. The CDR3 runs to 13 residues. Trimming cost V 4 bases and J 9 bases, with 16 bases left between them. Germline-derived CDR1 and CDR2 are ENHRY and SYGVKD.

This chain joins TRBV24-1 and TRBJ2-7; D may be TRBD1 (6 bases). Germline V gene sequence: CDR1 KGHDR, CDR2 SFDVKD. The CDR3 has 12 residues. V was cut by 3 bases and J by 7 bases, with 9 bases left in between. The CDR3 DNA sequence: TGTGCCACCAGTGATACAGGGCAAGAGCAGTACTTC. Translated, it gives CATSDTGQEQYF.

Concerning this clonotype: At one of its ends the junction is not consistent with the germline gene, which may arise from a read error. The CDR3 protein is CCARDYGIQGGNTEAFF. The CDR3 coding sequence is TGCTGTGCTAGAGATTACGGGATACAGGGCGGCAACACTGAAGCTTTCTTT. The gene calls are TRBV20-1 and TRBJ1-1; D may be TRBD1 (6 bases). Germline CDR1 and CDR2: DFQATT and SNEGSKA (reference sequence). The CDR3 runs 17 residues.

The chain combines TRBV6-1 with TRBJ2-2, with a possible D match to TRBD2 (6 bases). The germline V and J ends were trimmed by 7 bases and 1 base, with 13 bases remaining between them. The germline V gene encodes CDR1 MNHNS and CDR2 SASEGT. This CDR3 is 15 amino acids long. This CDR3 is CASMEGLGNTGELFF. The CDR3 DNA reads TGTGCCAGCATGGAGGGGCTAGGGAACACCGGGGAGCTGTTTTTT.

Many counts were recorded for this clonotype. In DNA form, the CDR3 reads TGTGCCAGCAGCCTATGGGGGACAGTGAACACTGAAGCTTTCTTT. Translating it yields CASSLWGTVNTEAFF. The chain uses TRBV12-3 or TRBV12-4 and TRBJ1-1, with 7 bases aligning to TRBD1. The V gene end was trimmed by 6 bases and the J gene end by 0 bases; junction bases not matched to a gene: 7. The CDR3 runs 15 residues.